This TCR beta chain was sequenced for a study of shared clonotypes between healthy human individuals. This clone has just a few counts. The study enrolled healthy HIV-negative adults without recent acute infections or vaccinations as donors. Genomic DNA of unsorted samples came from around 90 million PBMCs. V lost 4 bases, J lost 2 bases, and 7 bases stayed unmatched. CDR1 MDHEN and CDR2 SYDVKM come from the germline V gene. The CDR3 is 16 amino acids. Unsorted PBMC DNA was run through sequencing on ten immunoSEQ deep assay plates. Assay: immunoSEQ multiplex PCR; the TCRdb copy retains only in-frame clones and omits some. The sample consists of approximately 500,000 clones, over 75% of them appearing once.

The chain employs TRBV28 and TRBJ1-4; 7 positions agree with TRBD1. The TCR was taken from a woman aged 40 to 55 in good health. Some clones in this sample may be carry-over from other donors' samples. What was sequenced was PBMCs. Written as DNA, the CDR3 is TGTGCCAGCAGTTCTCAGGGGGGCAGGACTAATGAAAAACTGTTTTTT. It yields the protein CASSSQGGRTNEKLFF.